This T cell receptor (beta chain) was identified in a study of blood T cell repertoires in COVID-19. At the level of the study: Samples taken during acute and convalescent COVID-19 were collected in the United States, Italy and Spain. PBMCs, B-cell-depleted T cells, or T cells were the source of the cDNA or gDNA that made up the material.

In the authors' workflow: Estimated nucleated cell counts came from reference gene primer amplification. Repertoires were generated with immunoSEQ multiplex PCR, while TCRdb's copy carries only in-frame clones and drops some. The DNA was the basis for D and trimming; V, J and clone size are from that table. The data show 150,000 to 180,000 clones, approximately 85% seen once. Trimming left V 5 bases short and J 1 base short, with 14 bases between. This CDR3 has 16 residues. Germline-derived CDR1 and CDR2 are SGHVS and FQNEAQ. The source is a man in his sixties with COVID-19, enrolled during active disease. The chain has TRBV7-8 and TRBJ2-2; tentatively, D is TRBD2 (6 bases). The sequenced sample was peripheral blood. This chain's CDR3 is CASSPRDLQNTGELFF. DNA for the CDR3: TGTGCCAGCAGCCCACGGGACTTACAGAACACCGGGGAGCTGTTTTTT.